What follows are 13 T cell receptor beta chains derived from one specimen sequenced in a study of Ad26.COV2.S vaccination and SARS-CoV-2 variants (dated by TCRdb to the early 2020s). Receptor amplification or capture employed the immunoSEQ multiplex PCR assay. As stored in TCRdb, this immuneACCESS dataset retains in-frame rearrangements with V and J assigned. A fraction of the clones does not appear; measured against another copy, unresolved V genes explain less than half of the discrepancy, and the remainder lacks a known reason. The sample yields about 420,000 clones; around 89% were counted once. The biggest ten clones account for approximately 4% of the sample. What the treatment or condition label conveys for this sample: some 20 received Ad26.COV2.S at low or high dose, single or two shots; about 5 received placebo; per-sample allocation not given. For vaccine and placebo recipients, the sequenced repertoires came from samples collected on day 63 after the first injection.

Here the sequenced sample was peripheral blood, taken in a trial of Ad26.COV2.S vaccine versus placebo. These TCRs come from a person between 18 and 65 years old who received the Ad26.COV2.S COVID-19 vaccine or a placebo.

This clone was seen once. The chain is built from TRBV4-3 and TRBJ2-2; 8 bases are shared with TRBD2. V was clipped by 0 bases and J by 0 bases; unmatched bases: 12. The CDR3 is 20 amino acids. Germline CDR1 is LGHNA and CDR2 is YSLEER. CDR3 region: CASSQDIWTAGGPNTGELFF. In DNA form, the CDR3 reads TGCGCCAGCAGCCAAGATATCTGGACTGCGGGGGGCCCGAACACCGGGGAGCTGTTTTTT.

V gene TRBV11-2 combines with J gene TRBJ2-7; D perhaps matches TRBD1 (6 bases). Between the trimmed V and J ends, which lost 3 bases and 4 bases, there was a span of 19 bases. Looked up from germline, CDR1 is SGHAT and CDR2 is FQNNGV. The CDR3 loop spans 16 amino acids. The CDR3 loop is CASSFGHGTKQYEQYF. DNA for the CDR3: TGTGCCAGCAGCTTCGGTCACGGGACAAAACAATACGAGCAGTACTTC.

The chain couples TRBV5-4 to TRBJ1-1; the D gene is possibly TRBD1 (5 bases). Germline V gene sequence: CDR1 SGHNT, CDR2 YYREEE (reference sequence). The V end was cut by 7 bases, the J end by 4 bases, with 23 bases between. The CDR3 is 16 residues long. The CDR3 spells CASFPPQIRDFTEAFF. The CDR3 DNA reads TGTGCCAGCTTCCCCCCCCAGATACGGGACTTCACTGAAGCTTTCTTT.

The V gene is TRBV10-3, the J gene TRBJ2-5; weak D call: TRBD1 (5 bases). Between the trimmed V and J ends, which lost 6 bases and 2 bases, there was a span of 10 bases. The CDR3 has 13 residues. The germline V gene encodes CDR1 ENHRY and CDR2 SYGVKD. The CDR3 loop is CAIRVDSQETQYF. CDR3 DNA: TGTGCCATCAGGGTAGACAGTCAAGAGACCCAGTACTTC.

This rearrangement joins TRBV7-2 to TRBJ1-3; D may be TRBD1 (5 bases). Germline CDR1 is SGHTA and CDR2 is FQGNSA. The CDR3 length is 16 residues. Trimming shortened V by 5 bases and J by 0 bases, and 14 bases separated the two germline ends. The CDR3 loop is CASSPNRGSSGNTIYF. CDR3 bases: TGTGCCAGCAGCCCAAATAGGGGCTCCTCTGGAAACACCATATATTTT.

The chain is built from TRBV5-1 and TRBJ2-4, with D maybe TRBD1 (5 bases). CDR1 is SGHRS and CDR2 is YFSETQ in the germline V gene. V lost 0 bases and J lost 5, with 12 bases in between. This CDR3 is built from 15 residues. The CDR3 reads CASSLAQGPQNIQYF. The CDR3 DNA sequence: TGCGCCAGCAGCTTGGCTCAGGGTCCCCAAAACATTCAGTACTTC.

V and J are TRBV28 and TRBJ1-1; a weak D match, TRBD1 (6 bases). The CDR3 length is 13 residues. V was cut by 9 bases and J by 4 bases, with 15 bases left in between. Looked up from germline, CDR1 is MDHEN and CDR2 is SYDVKM. The CDR3 reads CASSGGAPTEAFF. CDR3 in DNA: TGTGCCAGTTCCGGGGGGGCTCCCACTGAAGCTTTCTTT.

This chain connects TRBV12-3 or TRBV12-4 to TRBJ1-2, with 8 bases fitting TRBD1. This CDR3 has 13 amino acids. V was pared by 5 bases and J by 7 bases, with 6 bases of the junction left unmatched. Written as DNA, the CDR3 is TGTGCCAGCAGTCGGACAGGGCGTTTTGGCTACACCTTC. This sequence encodes CASSRTGRFGYTF.

The genes are TRBV5-1 and TRBJ1-1, with TRBD1 as a possible D gene (6 bases). The germline V gene encodes CDR1 SGHRS and CDR2 YFSETQ. V was trimmed by 6 bases and J by 4 bases, leaving 13 bases between them. The CDR3 runs 13 residues. The CDR3 DNA is TGCGCCAGCACCCCCCTAGGGGGCACTGAAGCTTTCTTT. It codes for CASTPLGGTEAFF.

The V gene is TRBV18, the J gene TRBJ1-1; 8 bases align to TRBD1. J gave up 1 base and V 3 bases, and 7 bases lay outside the gene matches. CDR1 and CDR2 (germline): KGHSH, LQKENI. CDR3 length: 16 residues. The CDR3 DNA is TGTGCCAGCTCACCTGACAGGGGAACATGGAACACTGAAGCTTTCTTT. Protein: CASSPDRGTWNTEAFF.

The chain employs TRBV2 and TRBJ2-3; D gene ambiguous. CDR3 length: 14 amino acids. Trimming left V 6 bases short and J 0 bases short, with 10 bases between. CDR1 and CDR2 from the germline V gene are SNHLY and FYNNEI. The CDR3 nucleotides read TGTGCCAGCAGGAGGTGGGGTAGCACAGATACGCAGTATTTT. Its translation is CASRRWGSTDTQYF.

V is TRBV7-2 and J is TRBJ2-3; TRBD2 is a possible D gene (6 bases). Germline V gene data show CDR1 as SGHTA and CDR2 as FQGNSA. Trimming removed 3 bases from V and 0 bases from J, with 13 bases in between. The CDR3 is 16 amino acids. The CDR3 loop is CASSFGGLSSTDTQYF. CDR3 bases: TGTGCCAGCAGCTTTGGAGGGCTATCAAGCACAGATACGCAGTATTTT.

The rearrangement joins TRBV11-2 to TRBJ2-1; D uncertain. Trimming left V 1 base short and J 9 bases short, with 10 bases between. Germline CDR1 reads SGHAT; CDR2 reads FQNNGV. There are 13 residues in the CDR3. CDR3 coding DNA: TGTGCCAGCAGCTTAGTGCTGGGGTCTGAGCAGTTCTTC. Protein product: CASSLVLGSEQFF.